The clone carrying this T cell receptor beta chain has a single count. Its antigen remains unknown. The sample is drawn from a study of shared clonotypes between healthy human individuals. Regarding the study as a whole: Represented diversity, genetic and exposure-history alike, was limited by few donors.

This CDR3 has 18 residues. V lost 3 bases, J lost 4 bases, and 22 bases lay in between. Germline V lookup: CDR1 SGHAT, CDR2 FQNNGV. Assay execution took place at the deep level. PCR replicates from unsorted PBMC used approximately 300 ng DNA, and this amount was 25,000 to 30,000 T cell genomes. This table comes from immunoSEQ multiplex PCR, and its TCRdb copy is limited to in-frame clones, with some not included. The sample holds about 490,000 clones, roughly 80% seen once. The gene calls are TRBV11-2 and TRBJ2-1; D unclear. The sample comprised PBMCs. This TCR was sampled from a woman aged 35 to 49 in good health. Some clones in this sample may be carry-over from other donors' samples. The CDR3 DNA is TGTGCCAGCAGCTTTCCCCGGAGAGGAGTACGTCCGTACAATGAGCAGTTCTTC. Translating it yields CASSFPRRGVRPYNEQFF.